This T cell receptor beta chain comes out of a study of CD8 T cells in Susac syndrome. Random hexamers primed reverse transcription of about 0.5 to 1 ug RNA. Each CDR3 protein gets one entry after TCRdb re-called the immunoSEQ multiplex PCR reads with MiXCR. The sample lists over 150,000 distinct CDR3 sequences, 90% to 95% occurring once. Sequencing was performed on CD4+ T cells from PBMCs. This clonotype was sampled from a human donor with multiple sclerosis.

CDR3 bases: TGTGCCAGCAGTGGACAGGGGACCGGGGAGCTGTTTTTT. Protein sequence: CASSGQGTGELFF. J is TRBJ2-2 and V is TRBV2; 8 bases align to TRBD1. V lost 4 bases to trimming and J lost 5 bases; unmatched junction nucleotides: 0. Per germline, CDR1 SNHLY and CDR2 FYNNEI. CDR3 size: 13 residues. The full variable domain, rest sourced from reference TRBV2 and TRBJ2-2, is EPEVTQTPSHQVTQMGQEVILRCVPISNHLYFYWYRQILGQKVEFLVSFYNNEISEKSEIFDDQFSVERPDGSNFTLKIRSTKLEDSAMYFCASSGQGTGELFFGEGSRLTVL.